A single sample is the source of the 15 T cell receptor beta chains below, sequenced in a study of T cells after yellow fever vaccination. TCRdb called the 5' RACE reads again in MiXCR, with one record for every CDR3 protein. The data hold 100,000 to 150,000 distinct CDR3 sequences, with about 8.2% observed a single time. The sequenced sample was CD8+ T cells sorted from PBMCs, obtained on the day of the yellow fever booster vaccination. Receptor source: a man in his late teens or twenties who received the YFV17D yellow fever vaccine.

This clonotype was seen more than once but under ten times. The CDR3 loop is CASSIGVGAYEQYV. As DNA, the CDR3 is TGTGCCAGTAGTATCGGAGTGGGGGCCTACGAGCAGTACGTC. The V call is TRBV19, the J call TRBJ2-7, with D perhaps matching TRBD1 or TRBD2 (5 bases each). Trimming cost V 3 bases and J 2 bases, with 11 bases left between them. The CDR3 spans 14 residues. The germline V gene has CDR1 LNHDA and CDR2 SQIVND (reference sequence).

The chain employs TRBV4-2 and TRBJ2-7; D unresolved. This CDR3 is built from 13 residues. The V gene lost 0 bases and the J gene lost 6 bases, with 9 bases spanning the gap. Germline V gene lookup returns CDR1 LGHNA and CDR2 YNFKEQ. Written as DNA, the CDR3 is TGTGCCAGCAGCCAAGAAGTGGGTGCCGAGCAGTACGTC. This codes for CASSQEVGAEQYV.

This clonotype came up a few times. The chain has TRBV6-1 and TRBJ2-7; D may be TRBD1 (5 bases). CDR1 is MNHNS and CDR2 is SASEGT in the germline V gene. Between the trimmed V and J ends, which lost 2 bases and 6 bases, there was a span of 11 bases. CDR3 length: 13 residues. The CDR3 region has the DNA TGTGCCAGCAGTGAATATGTAGGGGTCGAGCAGTACTTC. It yields the protein CASSEYVGVEQYF.

The chain has TRBV29-1 and TRBJ1-3, with D possibly being TRBD1 (5 bases). The ends were cut back, 5 bases at V and 2 bases at J, with 16 bases in the middle. In germline, CDR1 is SQVTM, CDR2 ANQGSEA. This CDR3 has 15 residues. The CDR3, as DNA: TGCAGCGTTCCGCGGCGGGGGAGCCCTGGAAACACCATATATTTT. This codes for CSVPRRGSPGNTIYF. Full variable domain (missing parts from reference TRBV29-1 and TRBJ1-3): SAVISQKPSRDICQRGTSLTIQCQVDSQVTMMFWYRQQPGQSLTLIATANQGSEATYESGFVIDKFPISRPNLTFSTLTVSNMSPEDSSIYLCSVPRRGSPGNTIYFGEGSWLTVV.

In the case of this clonotype: Relative to the germline gene, one junction end is altered; a read error may explain this. The V gene is TRBV27, the J gene TRBJ2-1; D might be TRBD2 (5 bases). The CDR3 covers 14 residues. Germline V gene data show CDR1 as MNHEY and CDR2 as SMNVEV (reference sequence). The CDR3 here is CASSLASSYTEQFF. Written as DNA, the CDR3 is TGTGCCAGCAGTTTAGCTAGCTCCTACACTGAGCAGTTCTTC.

This clonotype was seen a handful of times. The chain is built from TRBV9 and TRBJ2-1; 12 bases map to TRBD2. CDR1 and CDR2 from the germline V gene are SGDLS and YYNGEE. V gave up 4 bases and J gave up 6 bases; unmatched junction bases: 11. The CDR3 consists of 17 residues. CDR3 sequence reads: CASSPRLAGGPSNEQFF. As DNA, the CDR3 is TGTGCCAGCAGCCCCCGGCTAGCGGGGGGGCCAAGCAATGAGCAGTTCTTC.

This chain joins TRBV5-1 and TRBJ2-7, with 7 bases identical to TRBD2. The CDR3 loop spans 14 amino acids. With 2 bases clipped from V and 1 base from J, the junction kept 3 bases outside the gene matches. CDR1 is SGHRS and CDR2 is YFSETQ in the germline V gene. As DNA, the CDR3 is TGCGCCAGCAGCTTCCGAGCGGGATCCTACGAGCAGTACTTC. This encodes CASSFRAGSYEQYF. The whole variable domain, remainder taken from reference TRBV5-1 and TRBJ2-7, is KAGVTQTPRYLIKTRGQQVTLSCSPISGHRSVSWYQQTPGQGLQFLFEYFSETQRNKGNFPGRFSGRQFSNSRSEMNVSTLELGDSALYLCASSFRAGSYEQYFGPGTRLTVT.

The chain combines TRBV15 with TRBJ1-2; 8 nucleotides align to TRBD1. In germline, CDR1 is LNHNV, CDR2 YYDKDF (reference sequence). The CDR3 is 15 amino acids. V was pared by 0 bases and J by 6 bases, with 6 bases of the junction left unmatched. In nucleotides, the CDR3 is TGTGCCACCAGCAGAGATCGGTCAGGGGGCGATGGCTACACCTTC. Encoded protein: CATSRDRSGGDGYTF.

By proportion, this clonotype is medium-sized. The chain is built from TRBV5-1 and TRBJ2-3; D might be TRBD1 (6 bases). Per germline, CDR1 SGHRS and CDR2 YFSETQ. Trimming removed 4 bases from V and 0 bases from J, with 12 bases in between. The CDR3 spans 15 residues. CDR3 nucleotide sequence: TGCGCCAGCAGCCCAGGACAGACTAGCACAGATACGCAGTATTTT. Encoded protein: CASSPGQTSTDTQYF.

This sequence joins TRBV14 and TRBJ1-4; the D is unclear. Trimming shortened V by 0 bases and J by 6 bases, and 17 bases separated the two germline ends. The CDR3 length is 17 residues. CDR1 is SGHDN, CDR2 FVKESK, per germline. The CDR3 DNA reads TGTGCCAGCAGCCAAGACCCGGCCCGTGTGGAGGATGAAAAACTGTTTTTT. It translates to CASSQDPARVEDEKLFF.

This rearrangement joins TRBV7-9 to TRBJ2-1; D is possibly TRBD2 (5 bases). With 4 bases removed from V and 8 bases from J, the gap between germline ends came to 15 bases. In germline, CDR1 is SEHNR, CDR2 FQNEAQ (reference sequence). The CDR3 covers 14 residues. The CDR3 region is CASSSIGSPDEQFF. Here the CDR3 DNA reads TGTGCCAGCAGCTCAATAGGGAGTCCCGATGAGCAGTTCTTC.

In this sample, this clonotype turned up a few times. This chain uses TRBV20-1 with TRBJ2-4; D is possibly TRBD2 (5 bases). The CDR3 loop spans 12 amino acids. Trimming left V 4 bases short and J 9 bases short, with 13 bases between. Germline CDR1 DFQATT, CDR2 SNEGSKA (reference sequence). CDR3 sequence reads: CSANTAGRIQYF. Here the CDR3 DNA reads TGCAGTGCTAACACCGCGGGTCGCATTCAGTACTTC.

The J gene is TRBJ2-2, the V gene TRBV7-6; D perhaps matches TRBD2 (6 bases). The CDR3 spans 14 residues. The V gene lost 3 bases and the J gene lost 7 bases, with 12 bases spanning the gap. The germline CDR1 and CDR2 sequences are SGHVS and FNYEAQ. CDR3 amino acids: CASSFSGGSGELFF. CDR3 in DNA: TGTGCCAGCAGCTTTTCCGGGGGTAGCGGGGAGCTGTTTTTT.

This chain connects TRBV27 to TRBJ2-1, with D tentatively TRBD1 (6 bases). V gave up 5 bases and J gave up 5 bases, with 13 bases separating them. The CDR3 is made up of 14 amino acids. CDR1 is MNHEY and CDR2 is SMNVEV in the germline V gene (reference sequence). CDR3 sequence reads: CASSVEWTDNEQFF. CDR3 DNA sequence: TGTGCCAGCAGTGTAGAATGGACAGACAATGAGCAGTTCTTC.

Many counts were recorded for this clonotype. This rearrangement joins TRBV14 to TRBJ2-2, with D unclear. The CDR3 runs to 14 residues. Germline CDR1 SGHDN, CDR2 FVKESK. V lost 3 bases to trimming and J lost 4 bases, with 9 bases between them. The CDR3 nucleotides are TGTGCCAGCAGCCAGATAGGACGCACCGGGGAGCTGTTTTTT. Translating gives CASSQIGRTGELFF.